Given below is one T cell receptor beta chain in context. As yet, its antigen is unknown. Sample time point: newly diagnosed GD, antithyroid drugs for less than 3 months. The authors made the TCR library using RNA they extracted from PBMCs. The data were taken from a study of regulatory T cells in long-lasting Graves disease. Findings of the study overall: New patients shared fewer public clonotypes (about 1,000) than persistent patients did (around 3,000).

Arm-PCR with iRepertoire HTBI primers amplified the CDR3 regions for these TCR beta libraries. MiXCR was run by TCRdb on the multiplex PCR reads, yielding one entry per CDR3 protein. The table records around 420,000 distinct CDR3 sequences, over 12% of them present only once. The germline CDR1 and CDR2 sequences are MNHEY and SMNVEV (reference sequence). The V end was cut by 3 bases, the J end by 8 bases, with 19 bases between. The CDR3 loop spans 15 amino acids. This sample was also put to use in a study of T cells in Graves' hyperthyroidism and ophthalmopathy. That source adds: Uncontrolled infection, other autoimmune disease, pregnancy and lactation each barred patients from inclusion. The TCR CDR3 first-round RT-PCR relied on the HTBI primer set.

The specimen was peripheral blood mononuclear cells (PBMCs), collected at new diagnosis, from a patient treated with antithyroid drugs. This receptor was taken from a woman in her thirties or forties with Graves disease. V is TRBV27 and J is TRBJ1-2, with D possibly being TRBD1 (6 bases). CDR3 protein: CASSLAGAPLSGYTF. Here the CDR3 DNA reads TGTGCCAGCAGTTTGGCGGGGGCACCGCTGTCAGGCTACACCTTC.